This T cell receptor (beta chain) was sequenced for a study of cytomegalovirus exposure and HLA in healthy donors. Study-wide results and limits: The classifier reportedly diagnosed cytomegalovirus status with high specificity and sensitivity.

Nominal health characterized the donors when sampled, though unrecorded immune exposures were likely. 60 Vbeta and 13 Jbeta primers were used in PCR. Clones were read by immunoSEQ multiplex PCR, and TCRdb kept only the in-frame ones, dropping some. The table includes 150,000 to 200,000 clones, 75% detected once. In regard to this clone: Its specificity is unknown.

Germline loops: CDR1 SGHAT, CDR2 FQNNGV. The CDR3 runs 15 residues. Trimming took 5 bases from V and 3 from J; bases not matched to a gene: 10. The V and J genes are TRBV11-2 and TRBJ2-7; 7 bases align to TRBD2. Sequenced material: PBMCs. The clonotype originates from a woman aged 40-49 years in good health and CMV-seropositive. The DNA for the CDR3 is TGTGCCAGCAGCCTCCATCCGGGGGGTGTCTACGAGCAGTACTTC. Translated: CASSLHPGGVYEQYF.